In its sample, the clone carrying this T cell receptor (beta chain) ranks as medium-sized (0.01 to 0.1%). The antigen remains unidentified. Sequencing of DNA taken from cultured CD4+ T cells relied on the Oncomine TCR Beta short-read assay. TCRdb re-derived calls from the PCR reads in MiXCR, one entry per CDR3 protein. The table lists 9,500 to 15,000 distinct CDR3 sequences, approximately 60% of them singletons. The data were taken from a study of vaccination and CD4 T cells after COVID-19. Points from the study as a whole: SARS-CoV-2-reactive clonotype medians increased from around 20 to 38, not significantly.

This CDR3 comprises 16 residues. Germline CDR1 reads SGHTA; CDR2 reads FQGNSA. The V and J ends lost 4 bases and 5 bases, in that order; junction bases with no gene match: 6. The treatment denotes: roughly ten-day PBMC culture with coronavirus spike peptide pools or control peptides (ViraFEST assay). The chain couples TRBV7-2 to TRBJ2-3; 13 bases agree with TRBD2. The TCR comes from a human donor who had recovered from COVID-19. Sequencing used CD4+ T cells from blood, cultured in vitro. CDR3 in DNA: TGTGCCAGCAGCTCACTAGCGGGAGGGTTTGTAGATACGCAGTATTTT. The encoded protein is CASSSLAGGFVDTQYF.